Below, 10 T cell receptor beta chains from the same sample are listed, as sequenced in a study of CD8+ T cells in alopecia areata. Sequencing templates came from extracted RNA that was reverse transcribed into cDNA. The protocol was immunoSEQ multiplex PCR, while the TCRdb copy is restricted to in-frame clones and leaves out a portion. The sample lists roughly 190,000 clones, roughly three fifths seen once, with roughly 1.3% in the top ten. Treatment reported: oral pan-JAK inhibitor, 5-10 mg twice daily. The sample here was CD4+ T cells sorted from blood, taken at approximately week 50, from a patient treated with tofacitinib. These receptors were collected from a human donor with alopecia areata.

Within the sample, this clone is medium-sized (0.01 to 0.1%). The rearrangement links TRBV7-2 to TRBJ2-4, with D unclear. This CDR3 has 14 amino acids. V was clipped by 1 base and J by 3 bases, with 7 bases between them. CDR1 is SGHTA and CDR2 is FQGNSA in the germline V gene. In nucleotides, the CDR3 is TGTGCCAGCAGCTTAGGCCAGCACAAAAACATTCAGTACTTC. Its translation is CASSLGQHKNIQYF.

This clone was detected only a few times. J is TRBJ2-7 and V is TRBV6-1; weak D call: TRBD2 (6 bases). The germline gives CDR1 MNHNS, CDR2 SASEGT. The CDR3 is 11 residues long. The ends were cut back, 10 bases at V and 6 bases at J, with 13 bases in the middle. The CDR3 loop reads CATVLGGEQYF. As DNA, the CDR3 is TGTGCCACGGTTCTGGGAGGCGAGCAGTACTTC.

This rearrangement joins TRBV29-1 to TRBJ2-5, with D tentatively TRBD2 (6 bases). V dropped 7 bases and J dropped 2 bases, with 14 bases sitting between them. Per germline, CDR1 SQVTM and CDR2 ANQGSEA. The CDR3 sequence is 13 residues long. For the CDR3, the DNA is TGCAGCGCGGATAGCGGCTTGCAAGAGACCCAGTACTTC. As protein: CSADSGLQETQYF. Full variable domain (rest looked up from reference TRBV29-1 and TRBJ2-5): SAVISQKPSRDICQRGTSLTIQCQVDSQVTMMFWYRQQPGQSLTLIATANQGSEATYESGFVIDKFPISRPNLTFSTLTVSNMSPEDSSIYLCSADSGLQETQYFGPGTRLLVL.

V gene TRBV4-1 combines with J gene TRBJ2-3, with a tentative D call TRBD1 (5 bases). CDR3 length: 15 residues. V shed 1 base and J shed 0 bases, with 8 bases lying between them. The germline V gene has CDR1 MGHRA and CDR2 YSYEKL. The CDR3 nucleotides read TGCGCCAGCAGCCAAGGGGGCTGGAGCACAGATACGCAGTATTTT. Translation: CASSQGGWSTDTQYF.

This clone was counted a single time. This rearrangement joins TRBV29-1 to TRBJ2-7; D gene uncertain. CDR1 and CDR2 from the germline V gene are SQVTM and ANQGSEA. The V gene lost 5 bases and the J gene lost 6 bases, with 8 bases spanning the gap. The CDR3 sequence is 10 residues long. The CDR3 sequence is CSVLQAEQYF. CDR3 DNA: TGCAGCGTTCTTCAGGCCGAGCAGTACTTC.

V and J are TRBV5-1 and TRBJ1-6; D remains ambiguous. V was trimmed by 3 bases and J by 3 bases, leaving 10 bases between them. The CDR3 loop spans 15 amino acids. The V gene's germline CDR1 is SGHRS and CDR2 YFSETQ. CDR3 nucleotide sequence: TGCGCCAGCAGCTCCGGCGGTATCTATAATTCACCCCTCCACTTT. This sequence encodes CASSSGGIYNSPLHF. Full variable domain (remainder filled in from reference TRBV5-1 and TRBJ1-6): KAGVTQTPRYLIKTRGQQVTLSCSPISGHRSVSWYQQTPGQGLQFLFEYFSETQRNKGNFPGRFSGRQFSNSRSEMNVSTLELGDSALYLCASSSGGIYNSPLHFGNGTRLTVT.

The V and J genes are TRBV7-6 and TRBJ2-5; D is uncertain. Germline-derived CDR1 and CDR2 are SGHVS and FNYEAQ. The CDR3 contains 14 residues. Trimming pared 5 bases from V and 4 bases from J, leaving 14 bases between. In DNA, the CDR3 is TGTGCCAGCAGCCCGCGTGGGCTCGGAGAGACCCAGTACTTC. Its protein product is CASSPRGLGETQYF.

The J gene is TRBJ1-2, the V gene TRBV5-1; D is ambiguous. Germline V gives CDR1 SGHRS, CDR2 YFSETQ. The CDR3 has 14 amino acids. V was cut by 2 bases and J by 3 bases, with 11 bases left in between. The CDR3 sequence: CASSFGVGDYGYTF. CDR3 nucleotides: TGCGCCAGCAGCTTTGGCGTCGGTGACTATGGCTACACCTTC.

The rearrangement joins TRBV15 to TRBJ2-3; possibly TRBD1 or TRBD2 for D (5 bases each). Germline V gene data show CDR1 as LNHNV and CDR2 as YYDKDF (reference sequence). The CDR3 has 13 residues. V dropped 8 bases and J dropped 1 base, with 10 bases sitting between them. CDR3 in DNA: TGTGCCACCGGAGGCAGGGGCACAGATACGCAGTATTTT. Its protein product is CATGGRGTDTQYF.

The rearrangement uses TRBV4-3 and TRBJ2-1; D is undetermined. Germline V gene sequence: CDR1 LGHNA, CDR2 YSLEER. Between the trimmed V and J ends, which lost 0 bases and 7 bases, there was a span of 7 bases. This CDR3 has 13 amino acids. CDR3 nucleotides: TGCGCCAGCAGCCAAGATAGGGTGAATGAGCAGTTCTTC. Translating it yields CASSQDRVNEQFF.